This T cell receptor (beta chain) emerged from a study of T-cell reconstitution after alpha-beta-depleted transplantation in children. Study observations and caveats: Some patients' high day-60 TCRbeta diversity was traced to surviving recipient T cells and thymic progenitors. After one year, T-cell counts and TCRbeta diversity mostly came from new T cells. Expanded graft clones numbering several hundred reportedly gave rise to alpha-beta T cells about two months after transplant.

This clonotype was picked up a small number of times. Its antigen is as yet unknown. TCRbeta library preparation incorporated unique molecular identifiers. TCRdb called the PCR reads again in MiXCR, with one record for every CDR3 protein. The repertoire holds 300,000 to 400,000 distinct CDR3 sequences, about 16% seen once, with roughly 40% in the top ten. The length of the CDR3 is 13 residues. Germline CDR1 and CDR2: MNHNS and SASEGT. The V end lost 7 bases, the J end lost 7 bases, and 13 bases lay between the germline ends. J is TRBJ2-2 and V is TRBV6-1; possibly TRBD1 or TRBD2 for D (7 bases each). Sequenced material: PBMCs, mostly from graft donor cells, taken 360 days after TCRalphabeta/CD19-depleted stem cell transplant. The clonotype originates from a male patient aged 2-9 years who had a stem cell transplant for acute lymphoblastic leukemia, so the T cells may come from the graft donor. In DNA form, the CDR3 reads TGTGCCAGCACCAGGGGGGGAGGCGGGGAGCTGTTTTTT. Protein product: CASTRGGGGELFF.